This is a list of T cell receptor beta chains from one sample in a study of T-cell reconstitution after alpha-beta-depleted transplantation in children. TCRdb processed the PCR reads anew with MiXCR; each CDR3 protein has one entry. Found here are a few hundred thousand distinct CDR3 sequences, approximately 12% of them singletons; the top ten hold 2% to 2.5%. The material sequenced was PBMCs, mostly from graft donor cells, taken 360 days after TCRalphabeta/CD19-depleted stem cell transplant. The receptor set was obtained from a male patient younger than 18 who had a stem cell transplant for acute myeloid leukemia, so the T cells may come from the graft donor. CDR3s include the opening cysteine and the closing phenylalanine or tryptophan. Each record gives: V gene, J gene, clone size, D gene, CDR3 DNA, CDR3 protein. A D gene is named only where the DNA matches it firmly. Expanded clones get a size class; other rows say once, few or many, or leave the size out.

>TRBV20-1|TRBJ2-1|.|.
TGCAGTGCTAGAGATCATATCGGGCCAGATTACAATGAGCAGTTCTTC
CSARDHIGPDYNEQFF
>TRBV28|TRBJ2-7|many|.
TGTGCCAGCAGTTCCGGGACTTCCTACGAGCAGTACTTC
CASSSGTSYEQYF
>TRBV15|TRBJ2-3|few|TRBD2
TGTGCCACCAGCAGAGGGGAGGGGACAGATACGCAGTATTTT
CATSRGEGTDTQYF
>TRBV15|TRBJ2-5|.|.
TGTGCCACCAGCGCAGGGAACCGGGAGACCCAGTACTTC
CATSAGNRETQYF
>TRBV20-1|TRBJ2-1|few|.
TGCAGTGCCCCAACCCCAGCATCAAATGAGCAGTTCTTC
CSAPTPASNEQFF
>TRBV6-2/TRBV6-3|TRBJ2-7|.|.
TGTGCCATGCGCGACGGGCTTAGCTCCTACGAGCAGTACTTC
CAMRDGLSSYEQYF
>TRBV4-2|TRBJ2-1|few|TRBD2
TGTGCCAGCAGCCAAGATAAGGGACTAGCGGGAGGCTCCTACAATGAGCAGTTCTTC
CASSQDKGLAGGSYNEQFF
>TRBV5-1|TRBJ2-1|.|TRBD1
TGCGCCAGCAGCTTGTGGGGACAGGACCCCTTTCGGAACCACAATGAGCAGTTCTTC
CASSLWGQDPFRNHNEQFF
>TRBV7-2|TRBJ2-3|many|TRBD2
TGTGCCAGCAGCGCCAACCCGTTAGCGGGAAGGCGGACGCAGTATTTT
CASSANPLAGRRTQYF
>TRBV20-1|TRBJ1-2|few|TRBD1
TGCAGTGCTACCGACAGGGGTAACTATGGCTACACCTTC
CSATDRGNYGYTF
>TRBV11-2|TRBJ2-5|few|TRBD1
TGTGCCAGCAGCAAGTACAGGGGTGGGATAGAGACCCAGTACTTC
CASSKYRGGIETQYF
>TRBV4-3|TRBJ2-7|.|TRBD2
TGCGCCAGCAGCCACCTGACTAGCGGGAGCTCCTACGAGCAGTACTTC
CASSHLTSGSSYEQYF
>TRBV6-5|TRBJ2-7|many|.
TGTGCCAGCAGAGTACTCAGCTCCCAGTCCTACGAGCAGTACTTC
CASRVLSSQSYEQYF
>TRBV5-1|TRBJ1-2|many|.
TGCGCCAGCAGCTTGGTAGAGGGTCTAGGTGGCTACACCTTC
CASSLVEGLGGYTF
>TRBV3-1|TRBJ2-1|many|TRBD1
TGTGCCAGCAGAGACAGGGTGGGTGAGCAGTTCTTC
CASRDRVGEQFF
>TRBV19|TRBJ2-1|few|TRBD1
TGTGCCAGTAGTATAGGGGACAGGCAACTCTTC
CASSIGDRQLF
>TRBV4-3|TRBJ2-1|few|TRBD2
TGCGCCGGCTTTACGGGAGGGACCTACAATGAGCAGTTCTTC
CAGFTGGTYNEQFF
>TRBV5-6|TRBJ2-2|few|TRBD1
TGTGCCAGCAGCTTGCAGGGGGTTGACACCGGGGAGCTGTTTTTT
CASSLQGVDTGELFF
>TRBV7-3|TRBJ2-7|few|TRBD2
TGTGCCAGCAGCTTATCTCCCAGCGGGAGGCACGAGCAGTACTTC
CASSLSPSGRHEQYF
>TRBV7-3|TRBJ2-5|few|TRBD1
TGTGCCAGCAGCTTAGGGACAGGGGGCGCGCAGACCCAGTACTTC
CASSLGTGGAQTQYF
>TRBV5-4|TRBJ2-1|.|.
TGTGCCAGCACCAAGACCAGAAACAATGAGCAGTTCTTC
CASTKTRNNEQFF
>TRBV2|TRBJ2-1|few|.
TGTGCCAGCAGCTCGGGCCGGGCCACAAAATACGATGAGCAGTTCTTC
CASSSGRATKYDEQFF
>TRBV28|TRBJ1-1|.|.
TGTGCCAGCAGCTATCAAAACAGGGTGGAAGCTTTCTTT
CASSYQNRVEAFF
>TRBV14|TRBJ2-5|few|TRBD2
TGTGCCAGCAGCCAACTAGCGGGAGCGCGGCAAGAGACCCAGTACTTC
CASSQLAGARQETQYF
>TRBV20-1|TRBJ1-1|.|.
TGCAGTGCCGACAACAACCAAGGGGTGAACACTGAAGCTTTCTTT
CSADNNQGVNTEAFF
>TRBV29-1|TRBJ2-5|.|TRBD1
TGCAGCGTTGAGGGAAGGAGGACAGGGGACCAAGAGACCCAGTACTTC
CSVEGRRTGDQETQYF
>TRBV6-1|TRBJ2-5|.|.
TGTGCCAGCACCGCAGGGGGGTGGAATAGGAAGACCCAGTACTTC
CASTAGGWNRKTQYF
>TRBV4-3|TRBJ1-5|.|TRBD1
TGCGCCAGCAGCCTAGAACAGGGGGCGGATCAGCCCCAGCATTTT
CASSLEQGADQPQHF
>TRBV11-2|TRBJ1-4|.|.
TGTGCCAGCAGCGGGGCCGGGCGGCGGGAAAAACTGTTTTTT
CASSGAGRREKLFF
>TRBV4-3|TRBJ2-7|.|.
TGCGCCAGCAGCCAAGGCCCGAGAAGCGGAGCCTACGAGCAGTACTTC
CASSQGPRSGAYEQYF
>TRBV7-9|TRBJ1-4|few|.
TGTGCCAGCAGCCCCCAGGGTTCGGAAAATGAAAAACTGTTTTTT
CASSPQGSENEKLFF
>TRBV19|TRBJ2-4|.|TRBD1
TGTGCCAGTAGTATACCGACAGGGATAGCCAAAAACATTCAGTACTTC
CASSIPTGIAKNIQYF
>TRBV29-1|TRBJ2-5|few|.
TGCAGCGTTGAAGCCCGCAGGGGAAGCTTGGAGACCCAGTACTTC
CSVEARRGSLETQYF
>TRBV19|TRBJ2-5|few|TRBD1
TGTGCCAGTAGTTCGGGACAGGTAACGGAGACCCAGTACTTC
CASSSGQVTETQYF
>TRBV12-3/TRBV12-4|TRBJ1-5|few|.
TGTGCCAGCAGTACGGCCCGCAATGCTCAGCCCCAGCATTTT
CASSTARNAQPQHF
>TRBV11-2|TRBJ2-7|.|TRBD2
TGTGCCAGCAGCTTATATCGTAGGGTAGCGGGAGGATCCTACGAGCAGTACTTC
CASSLYRRVAGGSYEQYF
>TRBV20-1|TRBJ1-5|.|.
TGCAGTGCTAGGGGGTACGGACGGTGGAATCAGCCCCAGCATTTT
CSARGYGRWNQPQHF
>TRBV14|TRBJ2-2|many|TRBD2
TGTGCCAGCAGCCTGACTAGCGGGCAGAACACCGGGGAGCTGTTTTTT
CASSLTSGQNTGELFF
>TRBV6-1|TRBJ2-7|few|TRBD2
TGTGCCAGCAGTCCCCTGGGCGGGAGGGTCCCCTACGAGCAGTACTTC
CASSPLGGRVPYEQYF
>TRBV20-1|TRBJ2-7|.|TRBD2
TGCAGTGCTATCGGACTAGCGGGTCCCTTGGAGCAGTACTTC
CSAIGLAGPLEQYF
>TRBV12-3/TRBV12-4|TRBJ1-4|few|TRBD1
TGTGCCAGCAGCCCGGACAGGGTCGGGTTTTATGAAAAACTGTTTTTT
CASSPDRVGFYEKLFF
>TRBV5-3|TRBJ2-3|.|.
TGTGCCAGCACTAAGTCAGGGACTCCCCCGAAGGGCACGCAGTATTTT
CASTKSGTPPKGTQYF
>TRBV10-3|TRBJ2-7|.|TRBD2
TGTGCCATCAGTGACCCTAGGACTAGCGCTTCATACGAGCAGTACTTC
CAISDPRTSASYEQYF
>TRBV28|TRBJ2-7|.|TRBD1
TGTGCCATCTCGACAGGGGGCGGGTACGAGCAGTACTTC
CAISTGGGYEQYF
>TRBV5-1|TRBJ2-3|.|TRBD2
TGCGCCAGCAGCTTGGTCGTTGTGCTAGCGGGAGGAACAGATACGCAGTATTTT
CASSLVVVLAGGTDTQYF
>TRBV7-9|TRBJ2-7|many|.
TGTGCCAGCAGCGACCACCCGTGGCAGGGGGGTTACGAGCAGTACTTC
CASSDHPWQGGYEQYF
>TRBV29-1|TRBJ2-7|many|.
TGCAGCGTTGCCGAGGGGGGACCCTACGAGCAGTACTTC
CSVAEGGPYEQYF
>TRBV6-2/TRBV6-3|TRBJ2-1|.|.
TGTGCCAGCAGCAGAGTAAGGAATGAGCAGTTCTTC
CASSRVRNEQFF
>TRBV12-3/TRBV12-4|TRBJ2-7|many|TRBD1
TGTGCCAGCAGTACCGGGACAGTGCCCTACGAGCAGTACTTC
CASSTGTVPYEQYF
>TRBV7-2|TRBJ2-1|few|TRBD2
TGTGCCGAAGGACTAGCGGGAGACCAGGGGAATGAGCAGTTCTTC
CAEGLAGDQGNEQFF
>TRBV13|TRBJ2-1|few|TRBD2
TGTGCCAGCACGGGACTCTCGGGAGGATCCTACAATGAGCAGTTCTTC
CASTGLSGGSYNEQFF
>TRBV28|TRBJ2-7|once|.
TGTGCCAGCAGTCTCCGGGTGTGGGTCCTACGAGAGCAGTACTTC
CASSLRVWVLREQYF
>TRBV10-3|TRBJ2-1|.|.
TGTGCCATCAGTGTTCTCGGCCCGGAAAGCAATGAGCAGTTCTTC
CAISVLGPESNEQFF
>TRBV28|TRBJ1-5|few|.
TGTGCCAGCAGTTCTCAACAGGGTCATCAGCCCCAGCATTTT
CASSSQQGHQPQHF